The 28 T cell receptor beta chains reported below all come from one sample, sequenced in a study of response to subunit inactivated influenza vaccine. TCRdb itself ran the RT-PCR reads through MiXCR, one entry per CDR3 protein. The sample holds 700,000 to 800,000 distinct CDR3 sequences, approximately 18% seen once. The material sequenced was PBMCs from blood, taken about 5 days after vaccination. These receptor sequences come from a man aged 50 to 59 who received an inactivated influenza vaccine.

The chain combines TRBV9 with TRBJ2-7, with D uncertain. This CDR3 has 15 residues. V was trimmed by 4 bases and J by 1 base, leaving 15 bases between them. The germline V gene has CDR1 SGDLS and CDR2 YYNGEE. The CDR3 DNA reads TGTGCCAGCAGCCTAGGATTTAGCAGGTCCTACGAGCAGTACTTC. This gives the protein CASSLGFSRSYEQYF.

The chain uses TRBV30 and TRBJ2-6; D remains ambiguous. The CDR3 has 15 residues. Per germline, CDR1 GTSNPN and CDR2 SVGIG (reference sequence). Deletions cut 0 bases from V and 0 bases from J, with 6 bases between. In DNA, the CDR3 is TGTGCCTGGAGTGTACGTGCCTCTGGGGCCAACGTCCTGACTTTC. This sequence encodes CAWSVRASGANVLTF.

This clonotype has only a few counts. The chain couples TRBV29-1 to TRBJ2-3; a possible D gene is TRBD2 (6 bases). The CDR3 runs 16 residues. Trimming cost V 6 bases and J 0 bases, with 19 bases left between them. CDR1 and CDR2 (germline): SQVTM, ANQGSEA. CDR3 region: CSVLGPTGGSTDTQYF. The CDR3 DNA sequence: TGCAGCGTCCTCGGACCAACTGGAGGGAGCACAGATACGCAGTATTTT.

This clonotype has more than one count but fewer than ten. This chain joins TRBV15 and TRBJ2-7; D might be TRBD1 or TRBD2, each matching 5 bases. The CDR3 runs to 14 residues. Trimming shortened V by 3 bases and J by 4 bases, and 13 bases separated the two germline ends. Germline V gives CDR1 LNHNV, CDR2 YYDKDF (reference sequence). The CDR3 DNA follows: TGTGCCACCAGCAGTAAGGGGCGCGGGTACGAGCAGTACTTC. Its translation: CATSSKGRGYEQYF.

The gene calls are TRBV12-5 and TRBJ2-6; D gene ambiguous. CDR1 and CDR2 (germline): LGHNT, FRNRAP. The CDR3 covers 13 residues. The V end lost 1 base, the J end lost 4 bases, and 2 bases lay between the germline ends. This CDR3 is CASGLDGANVLTF. DNA of the CDR3: TGTGCTAGTGGTTTGGACGGGGCCAACGTCCTGACTTTC.

V gene TRBV14 combines with J gene TRBJ1-3; D unresolved. CDR3 length: 18 amino acids. Germline V CDR1 and CDR2: SGHDN, FVKESK. V was clipped by 0 bases and J by 0 bases, with 15 bases between them. CDR3 region: CASSQDFQKRHSGNTIYF. CDR3 in DNA: TGTGCCAGCAGCCAAGACTTCCAAAAACGACACTCTGGAAACACCATATATTTT.

The V and J genes are TRBV29-1 and TRBJ2-5; the D gene is possibly TRBD2 (6 bases). This CDR3 spans 13 amino acids. V was cut by 4 bases and J by 10 bases, with 19 bases left in between. Germline CDR1 and CDR2: SQVTM and ANQGSEA. CDR3 nucleotide sequence: TGCAGCGTTGGGGGGGTTCTCTCTATTGACCAGTACTTC. Its translation: CSVGGVLSIDQYF. Combining the CDR3 with reference TRBV29-1 and TRBJ2-5 gives the whole variable domain SAVISQKPSRDICQRGTSLTIQCQVDSQVTMMFWYRQQPGQSLTLIATANQGSEATYESGFVIDKFPISRPNLTFSTLTVSNMSPEDSSIYLCSVGGVLSIDQYFGPGTRLLVL.

The rearrangement joins TRBV10-3 to TRBJ1-4; D gene unclear. Germline assignment: CDR1 ENHRY and CDR2 SYGVKD. The CDR3 extends over 12 amino acids. With 3 bases removed from V and 8 bases from J, the gap between germline ends came to 7 bases. CDR3 DNA: TGTGCCATCAGTGACCAGGCGGAAAAACTGTTTTTT. It translates to CAISDQAEKLFF.

V gene TRBV12-3 or TRBV12-4 combines with J gene TRBJ2-7, with 11 bases lining up with TRBD2. J lost 0 bases, V lost 2 bases, and 6 bases had no gene match. The length of the CDR3 is 17 residues. CDR3 bases: TGTGCCAGCAGTTTAACTAGCGGGGGCCTCAGCTCCTACGAGCAGTACTTC. Its protein product is CASSLTSGGLSSYEQYF.

This clonotype has more than one count but fewer than ten. The chain employs TRBV7-2 and TRBJ2-3, with D uncertain. From germline, CDR1 is SGHTA and CDR2 FQGNSA. V dropped 0 bases and J dropped 6 bases, with 10 bases sitting between them. This CDR3 spans 14 amino acids. CDR3 nucleotide sequence: TGTGCCAGCAGCTTAGCGTTAAGGCGGGATACGCAGTATTTT. This translates into CASSLALRRDTQYF. Full variable domain (rest looked up from reference TRBV7-2 and TRBJ2-3): GAGVSQSPSNKVTEKGKDVELRCDPISGHTALYWYRQSLGQGLEFLIYFQGNSAPDKSGLPSDRFSAERTGGSVSTLTIQRTQQEDSAVYLCASSLALRRDTQYFGPGTRLTVL.

J is TRBJ1-1 and V is TRBV12-3 or TRBV12-4; no reliable D call. This CDR3 is 15 amino acids long. Trimming shortened V by 5 bases and J by 0 bases, and 13 bases separated the two germline ends. The CDR3 is CASSLRTYLNTEAFF. The CDR3 bases are TGTGCCAGCAGTCTACGGACCTATCTGAACACTGAAGCTTTCTTT.

The chain couples TRBV20-1 to TRBJ2-3, with 10 bases fitting TRBD2. Germline V gene data show CDR1 as DFQATT and CDR2 as SNEGSKA (reference sequence). V was clipped by 5 bases and J by 2 bases; unmatched bases: 13. The CDR3 spans 17 residues. The CDR3 DNA sequence: TGCAGTGCTCCGTGGTCCCCAGCGGGGGGGATCACAGATACGCAGTATTTT. Residues: CSAPWSPAGGITDTQYF.

This clonotype was detected only a few times. V usage is TRBV20-1 and J usage is TRBJ1-1; 9 positions agree with TRBD1. The V gene's germline CDR1 is DFQATT and CDR2 SNEGSKA (reference sequence). The trim removed 6 bases at V and 0 bases at J, leaving 17 bases unmatched. The CDR3 spans 18 residues. The DNA of the CDR3 is TGCAGTGCCAATAAGCCGGGACAGGGACTAACTTTGAACACTGAAGCTTTCTTT. Encoded protein: CSANKPGQGLTLNTEAFF.

The chain has TRBV27 and TRBJ2-2, with D hard to call. This CDR3 region has 13 residues. From germline, CDR1 is MNHEY and CDR2 SMNVEV (reference sequence). V lost 6 bases to trimming and J lost 3 bases, with 8 bases between them. The CDR3 protein is CASSSSHTGELFF. CDR3 in DNA: TGTGCCAGCAGCTCCTCCCACACCGGGGAGCTGTTTTTT.

Comments on this clonotype: This may arise from a read error, as a much more abundant clone is one base away. The gene calls are TRBV6-5 and TRBJ1-1; the D is unclear. The germline V gene encodes CDR1 MNHEY and CDR2 SVGAGI. This CDR3 spans 11 amino acids. The CDR3 loop is CASSYRGEASF. The CDR3 region has the DNA TGTGCCAGCAGTTATAGAGGTGAAGCTTCCTTT.

This clonotype appeared a few times. The chain has TRBV2 and TRBJ2-3; D is unresolved. The V gene's germline CDR1 is SNHLY and CDR2 FYNNEI. CDR3 length: 12 residues. Trimming removed 6 bases from V and 4 bases from J, with 8 bases in between. CDR3 in DNA: TGTGCCAGCAGCCAACCCCCAGATACGCAGTATTTT. The encoded protein is CASSQPPDTQYF. The entire variable domain, with the rest obtained from reference TRBV2 and TRBJ2-3, is as follows: EPEVTQTPSHQVTQMGQEVILRCVPISNHLYFYWYRQILGQKVEFLVSFYNNEISEKSEIFDDQFSVERPDGSNFTLKIRSTKLEDSAMYFCASSQPPDTQYFGPGTRLTVL.

This clonotype was seen many times. One end of the junction does not line up with germline, which may come from a read error. V usage is TRBV7-2 and J usage is TRBJ2-7, with D possibly TRBD1 on 5 matching bases. CDR1 and CDR2 from the germline V gene are SGHTA and FQGNSA. The CDR3 runs 14 residues. The CDR3 region is CASSSDWGSNEQYF. The CDR3 nucleotides read TGTGCCAGCAGCTCCGACTGGGGCTCCAACGAGCAGTACTTC.

This chain connects TRBV12-3 or TRBV12-4 to TRBJ2-1; perhaps TRBD2 as D (5 bases). The V and J ends lost 0 bases and 8 bases respectively, with 11 bases between them. The CDR3 sequence is 14 residues long. CDR3 DNA sequence: TGTGCCAGCAGTTTAGCGGGAGCTGGTTATGAGCAGTTCTTC. It codes for CASSLAGAGYEQFF.

This clonotype was counted between two and nine times. The J gene is TRBJ1-3, the V gene TRBV2, with 12 bases identical to TRBD1. The CDR3 is made up of 15 amino acids. V lost 4 bases to trimming and J lost 8 bases; unmatched junction nucleotides: 6. CDR1 and CDR2 from the germline V gene are SNHLY and FYNNEI. The CDR3 reads CASSAGTGGRDTIYF. The CDR3 region has the DNA TGTGCCAGCAGTGCGGGGACAGGGGGCAGGGACACCATATATTTT. Full variable domain (outside the CDR3, taken from reference TRBV2 and TRBJ1-3): EPEVTQTPSHQVTQMGQEVILRCVPISNHLYFYWYRQILGQKVEFLVSFYNNEISEKSEIFDDQFSVERPDGSNFTLKIRSTKLEDSAMYFCASSAGTGGRDTIYFGEGSWLTVV.

V and J are TRBV4-1 and TRBJ1-5; D is undetermined. Trimming shortened V by 0 bases and J by 1 base, and 7 bases separated the two germline ends. Germline V gene data show CDR1 as MGHRA and CDR2 as YSYEKL. CDR3 length equals 15 residues. This CDR3 reads CASSQDEQSNQPQHF. The CDR3 bases are TGCGCCAGCAGCCAAGATGAACAAAGCAATCAGCCCCAGCATTTT.

This clonotype was seen many times. V and J are TRBV6-2 or TRBV6-3 and TRBJ2-3, with D perhaps matching TRBD2 (5 bases). Trimming removed 5 bases at V and 4 bases at J, with 22 bases between. The CDR3 consists of 17 residues. Germline V gene sequence: CDR1 MNHEY, CDR2 SVGEGT. The CDR3 DNA reads TGTGCCAGCAGTGCCTGGACCCCGGGGATTACCTCAGATACGCAGTATTTT. This encodes CASSAWTPGITSDTQYF.

The J gene is TRBJ2-7, the V gene TRBV4-1; 9 nucleotides align to TRBD1. Germline CDR1 is MGHRA and CDR2 is YSYEKL. V gave up 4 bases and J gave up 0 bases; unmatched junction bases: 7. The CDR3 length is 16 residues. CDR3 in DNA: TGCGCCAGCAGCCCACCTACAGGGGGCGTCTCCTACGAGCAGTACTTC. Amino acids: CASSPPTGGVSYEQYF.

The chain combines TRBV6-5 with TRBJ2-7; 11 bases line up with TRBD1. V shed 2 bases, J shed 5 bases, and the junction held 5 bases outside the gene matches. The CDR3 length is 15 residues. The germline gives CDR1 MNHEY, CDR2 SVGAGI. This CDR3 reads CASSYRRTGGNEQYF. In DNA form, the CDR3 reads TGTGCCAGCAGTTACCGAAGGACAGGGGGCAACGAGCAGTACTTC.

The V call is TRBV20-1, the J call TRBJ2-7; TRBD2 agrees at 9 bases. V lost 1 base and J lost 1; bases outside the gene matches: 5. CDR3 length: 15 residues. Germline-derived CDR1 and CDR2 are DFQATT and SNEGSKA (reference sequence). The CDR3 DNA sequence: TGCAGTGCTAGAGTTAGCGGGGGACTATCCTACGAGCAGTACTTC. Translating gives CSARVSGGLSYEQYF.

This clonotype was observed a handful of times. This rearrangement joins TRBV3-1 to TRBJ2-7; 7 nucleotides agree with TRBD1. The V and J ends lost 4 bases and 3 bases, in that order; junction bases with no gene match: 6. This CDR3 spans 14 amino acids. Per germline, CDR1 LGHDT and CDR2 YNNKEL (reference sequence). CDR3 amino acids: CASSREGQLYEQYF. As DNA, the CDR3 is TGTGCCAGCAGCCGAGAGGGACAGCTCTACGAGCAGTACTTC.

This clonotype was detected only a few times. V gene TRBV20-1 combines with J gene TRBJ1-1, with D possibly matching TRBD1 (5 bases). The CDR3 length is 14 residues. V shed 0 bases and J shed 4 bases, with 12 bases lying between them. Germline CDR1 is DFQATT and CDR2 is SNEGSKA (reference sequence). CDR3: CSAREAGRGTEAFF. The CDR3, as DNA: TGCAGTGCTAGAGAGGCAGGGAGGGGCACTGAAGCTTTCTTT.

CDR3 coding DNA: TGCAGTGCTAGAGATGCTAGACAAGAGACCCAGTACTTC. Amino acids: CSARDARQETQYF. The genes are TRBV20-1 and TRBJ2-5, with D unresolved. Per the germline V gene, CDR1 is DFQATT and CDR2 is SNEGSKA (reference sequence). The V end lost 0 bases, the J end lost 2 bases, and 7 bases lay between the germline ends. The CDR3 consists of 13 residues.

The CDR3 nucleotides are TGCGCCTCTGCACGGGACGGCTCTGGAAACACCATATATTTT. As protein: CASARDGSGNTIYF. This chain links TRBV5-1 with TRBJ1-3, with D possibly matching TRBD1 (5 bases). V dropped 10 bases and J dropped 0 bases, with 14 bases sitting between them. The CDR3 runs to 14 residues. Germline CDR1 is SGHRS and CDR2 is YFSETQ.